These 27 T cell receptor beta chains were sequenced from one sample in a study of blood T cell repertoires in COVID-19. The method was immunoSEQ multiplex PCR; TCRdb's version includes in-frame clones alone and lacks a portion of them. Altogether a few hundred thousand clones are present, approximately 87% being singletons, with the ten largest covering roughly 4.5%. The material sequenced was peripheral blood. The receptors here all came from a man aged 55 to 70 who had recovered from COVID-19.

V usage is TRBV7-9 and J usage is TRBJ2-4; the match to TRBD1 covers 10 bases. Per germline, CDR1 SEHNR and CDR2 FQNEAQ (reference sequence). V lost 1 base to trimming and J lost 7 bases; unmatched junction nucleotides: 1. CDR3 size: 14 residues. The CDR3 sequence: CASSLETGGNIQYF. The CDR3 bases are TGTGCCAGCAGCTTAGAGACAGGGGGCAACATTCAGTACTTC.

This CDR3 reads CAISESPGEAKNIQYF. Written as DNA, the CDR3 is TGTGCCATCAGTGAGTCCCCGGGAGAGGCCAAAAACATTCAGTACTTC. The chain carries TRBV10-3 and TRBJ2-4; weak D call: TRBD2 (6 bases). Deletions cut 0 bases from V and 1 base from J, with 10 bases between. This CDR3 is 16 amino acids long. Germline V gene sequence: CDR1 ENHRY, CDR2 SYGVKD.

The genes are TRBV4-1 and TRBJ1-2, with D possibly being TRBD1 (6 bases). With 0 bases removed from V and 7 bases from J, the gap between germline ends came to 18 bases. Germline CDR1 and CDR2: MGHRA and YSYEKL. The CDR3 length is 16 residues. The CDR3 sequence is CASSQDLAGTLSGYTF. The CDR3 DNA sequence: TGCGCCAGCAGCCAAGATCTTGCCGGGACACTCTCTGGCTACACCTTC.

The V and J genes are TRBV7-6 and TRBJ2-7; 8 bases line up with TRBD2. This CDR3 region has 15 residues. Trimming at V came to 3 bases and at J to 2 bases, leaving 6 bases not matched to a gene. Germline V gene lookup returns CDR1 SGHVS and CDR2 FNYEAQ. CDR3 region: CASSLNSGNTYEQYF. As DNA, the CDR3 is TGTGCCAGCAGCTTGAATAGCGGGAATACCTACGAGCAGTACTTC.

The rearrangement joins TRBV2 to TRBJ2-3; 8 bases map to TRBD1. CDR1 is SNHLY, CDR2 FYNNEI, per germline. V was clipped by 6 bases and J by 6 bases; unmatched bases: 8. This CDR3 comprises 14 residues. The CDR3 is CASRAPTGVDTQYF. CDR3 coding DNA: TGTGCCAGCAGGGCGCCGACAGGGGTGGATACGCAGTATTTT. The whole variable domain, filled in from reference TRBV2 and TRBJ2-3, reads EPEVTQTPSHQVTQMGQEVILRCVPISNHLYFYWYRQILGQKVEFLVSFYNNEISEKSEIFDDQFSVERPDGSNFTLKIRSTKLEDSAMYFCASRAPTGVDTQYFGPGTRLTVL.

This clone appeared a single time. The chain joins TRBV7-2 to TRBJ2-7; possible D gene TRBD2, 5 bases. The CDR3 sequence is 12 residues long. V lost 1 base, J lost 7 bases, and 8 bases lay in between. Per the germline V gene, CDR1 is SGHTA and CDR2 is FQGNSA. The CDR3 loop reads CASSLGRAEQYF. The CDR3 DNA sequence: TGTGCCAGCAGCTTAGGGCGGGCGGAGCAGTACTTC.

The chain joins TRBV6-2 or TRBV6-3 to TRBJ2-5; 10 bases match TRBD1. The CDR3 consists of 16 residues. V lost 6 bases and J lost 3; bases outside the gene matches: 10. Per the germline V gene, CDR1 is MNHEY and CDR2 is SVGEGT. The CDR3, as DNA: TGTGCCAGCAGCCCTCGGTCGGACAGGGGGAAAGAGACCCAGTACTTC. Amino acid sequence: CASSPRSDRGKETQYF.

This clone was recorded a few times. The chain combines TRBV18 with TRBJ1-6, with 8 bases identical to TRBD1. CDR1 KGHSH and CDR2 LQKENI come from the germline V gene. CDR3 length: 14 residues. With 4 bases clipped from V and 7 bases from J, the junction kept 3 bases outside the gene matches. DNA for the CDR3: TGTGCCAGCTCACTTGGGACAGGCAATTCACCCCTCCACTTT. This translates into CASSLGTGNSPLHF.

The chain couples TRBV5-5 to TRBJ2-7; D is perhaps TRBD2 (5 bases). The CDR3 contains 15 residues. The ends were cut back, 0 bases at V and 9 bases at J, with 19 bases in the middle. Germline CDR1 reads SGHKS; CDR2 reads YYEKEE (reference sequence). CDR3 in DNA: TGTGCCAGCAGCTTGGCTGAGGGCACCTACGAAGGGCAGTACTTC. Amino acids: CASSLAEGTYEGQYF.

The rearrangement joins TRBV2 to TRBJ1-6, with TRBD1 as a possible D gene (6 bases). The CDR3 totals 13 residues. Per the germline V gene, CDR1 is SNHLY and CDR2 is FYNNEI. Between the trimmed V and J ends, which lost 5 bases and 7 bases, there was a span of 9 bases. CDR3 amino acids: CASSTGQNSPLHF. In DNA form, the CDR3 reads TGTGCCAGCAGTACCGGACAGAATTCACCCCTCCACTTT.

The chain uses TRBV5-6 and TRBJ1-6; D perhaps matches TRBD1 (5 bases). The length of the CDR3 is 13 residues. Germline V gene sequence: CDR1 SGHDT, CDR2 YYEEEE. Trimming cost V 2 bases and J 8 bases, with 8 bases left between them. This chain's CDR3 is CASSFLGDSPLHF. DNA for the CDR3: TGTGCCAGCAGCTTCTTAGGGGATTCACCCCTCCACTTT.

CDR3 sequence (DNA): TGCGCCAGCAGCATGGGAGGGGGTACCTCCTACGAGCAGTACTTC. Translating it yields CASSMGGGTSYEQYF. This chain uses TRBV5-1 with TRBJ2-7, with D possibly matching TRBD2 (7 bases). Trimming shortened V by 4 bases and J by 0 bases, and 14 bases separated the two germline ends. The CDR3 length is 15 residues. CDR1 is SGHRS, CDR2 YFSETQ, per germline.

The chain is built from TRBV7-2 and TRBJ2-5; D is unclear. The CDR3 sequence is 13 residues long. Trimming left V 2 bases short and J 1 base short, with 5 bases between. Germline CDR1 SGHTA, CDR2 FQGNSA. The CDR3 bases are TGTGCCAGCAGCTTACAGATCCAAGAGACCCAGTACTTC. Translated: CASSLQIQETQYF. Using reference TRBV7-2 and TRBJ2-5 for the parts outside the CDR3, the full variable domain is GAGVSQSPSNKVTEKGKDVELRCDPISGHTALYWYRQSLGQGLEFLIYFQGNSAPDKSGLPSDRFSAERTGGSVSTLTIQRTQQEDSAVYLCASSLQIQETQYFGPGTRLLVL.

The chain couples TRBV19 to TRBJ1-1; possible D gene TRBD1, 5 bases. This CDR3 is 15 amino acids long. V was cut by 7 bases and J by 7 bases, with 22 bases left in between. In germline, CDR1 is LNHDA, CDR2 SQIVND (reference sequence). CDR3 nucleotides: TGTGCCAGTATCGAAGGTTCTTCAGGGTCCGATGAAGCTTTCTTT. Encoded protein: CASIEGSSGSDEAFF. Supplemented by reference TRBV19 and TRBJ1-1, the full variable domain reads DGGITQSPKYLFRKEGQNVTLSCEQNLNHDAMYWYRQDPGQGLRLIYYSQIVNDFQKGDIAEGYSVSREKKESFPLTVTSAQKNPTAFYLCASIEGSSGSDEAFFGQGTRLTVV.

This chain links TRBV30 with TRBJ2-5; 10 nucleotides line up with TRBD2. This CDR3 has 15 residues. Germline V lookup: CDR1 GTSNPN, CDR2 SVGIG (reference sequence). The CDR3 protein is CARRGSGGPRETQYF. Written as DNA, the CDR3 is TGTGCACGGAGGGGTAGCGGGGGGCCTAGGGAGACCCAGTACTTC.

The chain couples TRBV7-2 to TRBJ2-1, with 10 positions matching TRBD1. The CDR3 length is 15 residues. J lost 9 bases, V lost 5 bases, and 10 bases had no gene match. Germline CDR1 reads SGHTA; CDR2 reads FQGNSA. CDR3 amino acids: CASSQDRGRFGEQFF. The DNA of the CDR3 is TGTGCCAGCAGCCAAGACAGGGGGCGCTTCGGTGAGCAGTTCTTC. The full variable domain, in which reference TRBV7-2 and TRBJ2-1 provide the parts outside the CDR3, is GAGVSQSPSNKVTEKGKDVELRCDPISGHTALYWYRQSLGQGLEFLIYFQGNSAPDKSGLPSDRFSAERTGGSVSTLTIQRTQQEDSAVYLCASSQDRGRFGEQFFGPGTRLTVL.

The chain is built from TRBV5-4 and TRBJ2-2, with 8 bases fitting TRBD2. CDR3 length: 16 residues. V dropped 4 bases and J dropped 5; count of bases not matched to a gene: 10. Germline CDR1 and CDR2: SGHNT and YYREEE (reference sequence). This CDR3 is CASSIPGTSPTGELFF. The DNA for the CDR3 is TGTGCCAGCAGCATTCCCGGGACTAGTCCAACCGGGGAGCTGTTTTTT. Combining the CDR3 with reference TRBV5-4 and TRBJ2-2 gives the whole variable domain ETGVTQSPTHLIKTRGQQVTLRCSSQSGHNTVSWYQQALGQGPQFIFQYYREEENGRGNFPPRFSGLQFPNYSSELNVNALELDDSALYLCASSIPGTSPTGELFFGEGSRLTVL.

The chain is built from TRBV3-1 (or the pseudogene TRBV3-2) and TRBJ1-2; D remains unclear. Per germline, CDR1 LGHDT and CDR2 YNNKEL (reference sequence). V was shortened by 0 bases and J by 7 bases, with 15 bases between the two germline ends. This CDR3 contains 15 residues. The CDR3, as DNA: TGTGCCAGCAGCCAAGACGCGACGGCGGGTGGTGGCTACACCTTC. Amino acid sequence: CASSQDATAGGGYTF.

This chain links TRBV14 with TRBJ1-2, with TRBD1 matching over 8 bases. The junction had 1 base not matched to a gene; V was cut back by 3 bases and J by 7 bases. This CDR3 has 12 residues. Germline lookup yields CDR1 SGHDN and CDR2 FVKESK. The chain's CDR3 is CASSQDRVGYTF. As DNA, the CDR3 is TGTGCCAGCAGCCAGGACAGGGTTGGCTACACCTTC.

V and J are TRBV18 and TRBJ2-1; perhaps TRBD2 as D (6 bases). This CDR3 contains 18 residues. Germline V CDR1 and CDR2: KGHSH, LQKENI. V was shortened by 3 bases and J by 9 bases, with 27 bases between the two germline ends. CDR3 in DNA: TGTGCCAGCTCACCTGTTGCCCGGCGGGATCATCTCCTACGTGAGCAGTTCTTC. It specifies CASSPVARRDHLLREQFF.

The chain couples TRBV6-6 to TRBJ2-1; tentative D call: TRBD2 (5 bases). V shed 0 bases and J shed 7 bases, with 16 bases lying between them. Germline V gene sequence: CDR1 MNHNY, CDR2 SVGAGI (reference sequence). The CDR3 is 16 amino acids. The CDR3 DNA is TGTGCCAGCAGTTACTCGACTAAAATGACGGGGAATGAGCAGTTCTTC. It encodes CASSYSTKMTGNEQFF.

Details on this clone: The same CDR3 is also encoded by other DNA sequences in this sample. The chain recombines TRBV6-1 with TRBJ1-5; D possibly corresponds to TRBD1 (6 bases). This CDR3 has 14 residues. CDR1 is MNHNS, CDR2 SASEGT, per germline. Trimming pared 3 bases from V and 2 bases from J, leaving 8 bases between. DNA of the CDR3: TGTGCCAGCAGTGAGGCAGGGGGCAATCAGCCCCAGCATTTT. It yields the protein CASSEAGGNQPQHF.

This clone came up once. The chain combines TRBV9 with TRBJ2-1; TRBD2 matches 11 bases. CDR1 SGDLS and CDR2 YYNGEE come from the germline V gene. With 4 bases clipped from V and 3 bases from J, the junction kept 3 bases outside the gene matches. This CDR3 contains 15 residues. CDR3 sequence: CASSLAGGLYNEQFF. For the CDR3, the DNA is TGTGCCAGCAGCCTAGCGGGGGGCCTCTACAATGAGCAGTTCTTC.

CDR3 DNA sequence: TGTGCCAGCATGGTGGACAGGGGAGCCACCGGGGAGCTGTTTTTT. Translating gives CASMVDRGATGELFF. The chain employs TRBV2 and TRBJ2-2, with TRBD1 identical over 9 bases. Trimming took 7 bases from V and 4 from J; bases not matched to a gene: 7. The CDR3 extends over 15 amino acids. CDR1 and CDR2 (germline): SNHLY, FYNNEI.

This clone was seen just once. The chain uses TRBV27 and TRBJ2-7; 15 nucleotides match TRBD2. The trim removed 5 bases at V and 1 base at J, leaving 9 bases unmatched. This CDR3 region has 18 residues. Per the germline V gene, CDR1 is MNHEY and CDR2 is SMNVEV (reference sequence). The CDR3 spells CASSTRGLAGGGSYEQYF. In DNA form, the CDR3 reads TGTGCCAGCAGTACTAGGGGACTAGCGGGAGGTGGGTCCTACGAGCAGTACTTC.

The gene calls are TRBV3-1 (or the pseudogene TRBV3-2) and TRBJ1-1; 11 nucleotides line up with TRBD1. The CDR3 runs 16 residues. Germline V lookup: CDR1 LGHDT, CDR2 YNNKEL (reference sequence). The ends lost 4 bases at V and 4 bases at J; junction bases unmatched: 8. In DNA form, the CDR3 reads TGTGCCAGCAGCCCCCGGACAGGGGGCGGTGGCACTGAAGCTTTCTTT. Amino acids: CASSPRTGGGGTEAFF.

The table lists this clone with a count of one. V gene TRBV2 combines with J gene TRBJ2-3; a weak D match, TRBD2 (6 bases). Per germline, CDR1 SNHLY and CDR2 FYNNEI. The V end was cut by 7 bases, the J end by 2 bases, with 10 bases between. The CDR3 contains 13 residues. CDR3: CASMGGNTDTQYF. The CDR3 coding sequence is TGTGCCAGCATGGGGGGTAACACAGATACGCAGTATTTT.